The entry below gives a single T cell receptor beta chain sequence along with its context. Clones were read by immunoSEQ multiplex PCR, and TCRdb kept only the in-frame ones, dropping some. The data contain 200,000 to 250,000 clones, approximately 86% of them singletons. The entry originates in a study of blood T cell repertoires in COVID-19. Across the study: Whether acute or convalescent, the COVID-19 samples came from the United States, Italy and Spain.

V was pared by 2 bases and J by 5 bases, with 9 bases between. Germline assignment: CDR1 LNHNV and CDR2 YYDKDF (reference sequence). There are 13 residues in the CDR3. The receptor was derived from a woman aged 50 to 65 who had recovered from COVID-19. The chain is built from TRBV15 and TRBJ1-1; no clear D. What was sequenced was PBMCs or T cells enriched from blood (not recorded which). CDR3 sequence (DNA): TGTGCCACCAGCAGACGTTCTGAGACTGAAGCTTTCTTT. It is translated as CATSRRSETEAFF.